This T cell receptor (beta chain) is drawn from a study of T cell changes during pregnancy in multiple sclerosis. CDR3 length: 16 residues. Trimming cost V 0 bases and J 7 bases, with 16 bases left between them. Looked up from germline, CDR1 is LGHNA and CDR2 is YSLEER. Generated by immunoSEQ multiplex PCR, the TCRdb table keeps only in-frame clones and is missing some. The table has about 51,000 clones, 93% seen once. This sample comprised peripheral blood, obtained in the second trimester of pregnancy. The source of this sequence is a female donor with multiple sclerosis, enrolled in a pregnancy study. This chain connects TRBV4-3 to TRBJ2-1; D is ambiguous. DNA for the CDR3: TGCGCCAGCAGCCAAGATCTCCTAGTGGTAGATAATGAGCAGTTCTTC. This encodes CASSQDLLVVDNEQFF.